Listed here are 13 T cell receptor beta chains from one sample, sequenced in a study of blood T cell repertoires in COVID-19. Clones were sequenced by immunoSEQ multiplex PCR, and TCRdb holds only the in-frame ones, with some missing. The repertoire includes 150,000 to 200,000 clones, around 89% of them detected once, and approximately 2.1% sits in the top ten. The material sequenced was peripheral blood. These receptors came from a man aged 18 to 29 who had recovered from COVID-19.

The rearrangement uses TRBV15 and TRBJ2-7, with 8 bases identical to TRBD2. The CDR3 is 15 residues long. V dropped 4 bases and J dropped 9; count of bases not matched to a gene: 14. Germline V gene lookup returns CDR1 LNHNV and CDR2 YYDKDF (reference sequence). The CDR3 reads CATSKDTSGVQWQYF. The DNA for the CDR3 is TGTGCCACCAGCAAGGATACTAGCGGAGTTCAGTGGCAGTACTTC.

The chain has TRBV3-1 (or the pseudogene TRBV3-2) and TRBJ2-7; D unclear. Germline V gives CDR1 LGHDT, CDR2 YNNKEL (reference sequence). The CDR3 loop spans 11 amino acids. Between the trimmed V and J ends, which lost 4 bases and 4 bases, there was a span of 5 bases. CDR3 sequence: CASSPGYEQYF. The CDR3 DNA reads TGTGCCAGCAGCCCAGGATACGAGCAGTACTTC.

This sequence joins TRBV6-2 or TRBV6-3 and TRBJ2-1, with 7 bases identical to TRBD1. This CDR3 is 17 amino acids long. Looked up from germline, CDR1 is MNHEY and CDR2 is SVGEGT. The ends lost 4 bases at V and 8 bases at J; junction bases unmatched: 17. The chain's CDR3 is CASSWGLRQGTEYEQFF. The CDR3 nucleotides read TGTGCCAGCAGTTGGGGCCTACGACAGGGAACGGAGTATGAGCAGTTCTTC.

The genes are TRBV19 and TRBJ2-7; TRBD1 agrees at 7 bases. Germline-derived CDR1 and CDR2 are LNHDA and SQIVND (reference sequence). The CDR3 length is 14 residues. J gave up 4 bases and V 4 bases, and 7 bases lay outside the gene matches. The DNA of the CDR3 is TGTGCCAGTAGTAAATCGGGACAGAGATACGAGCAGTACTTC. This gives the protein CASSKSGQRYEQYF.

The chain recombines TRBV20-1 with TRBJ1-2; D is unresolved. The V gene's germline CDR1 is DFQATT and CDR2 SNEGSKA (reference sequence). This CDR3 is built from 8 residues. This CDR3 reads CSPYGYTF. The DNA of the CDR3 is TGCAGCCCTTATGGCTACACCTTC.

V is TRBV27 and J is TRBJ2-2, with 8 bases matching TRBD1. Germline V gives CDR1 MNHEY, CDR2 SMNVEV (reference sequence). Losses at the gene ends were 5 bases for V and 6 bases for J; bases not matched to a gene: 5. This CDR3 spans 14 amino acids. The CDR3 region has the DNA TGTGCCAGCAGTCCGCGACAGGGGTCCGGGGAGCTGTTTTTT. Residues: CASSPRQGSGELFF.

This clone came up once. V is TRBV15 and J is TRBJ1-1, with 10 bases that match TRBD1. V trimming: 2 bases; J trimming: 5 bases; junction bases outside the gene matches: 2. This CDR3 region has 14 residues. Germline V gene data show CDR1 as LNHNV and CDR2 as YYDKDF (reference sequence). In DNA, the CDR3 is TGTGCCACCAGCAGACAGGACAGGGGGACTGAAGCTTTCTTT. Its translation is CATSRQDRGTEAFF.

This clone was recorded at least ten times. This chain joins TRBV7-2 and TRBJ2-1, with D perhaps matching TRBD1 (5 bases). CDR3 length: 12 residues. The V end was cut by 5 bases, the J end by 8 bases, with 10 bases between. Germline V lookup: CDR1 SGHTA, CDR2 FQGNSA. The CDR3 loop reads CASSSRVYEQFF. The CDR3 DNA reads TGTGCCAGCAGCAGCAGGGTTTATGAGCAGTTCTTC. Combining the CDR3 with reference TRBV7-2 and TRBJ2-1 gives the whole variable domain GAGVSQSPSNKVTEKGKDVELRCDPISGHTALYWYRQSLGQGLEFLIYFQGNSAPDKSGLPSDRFSAERTGGSVSTLTIQRTQQEDSAVYLCASSSRVYEQFFGPGTRLTVL.

Written as DNA, the CDR3 is TGTGCCAGCTTAAAGACAGGAGAGACCCAGTACTTC. As protein: CASLKTGETQYF. V gene TRBV18 combines with J gene TRBJ2-5; maybe TRBD1 (6 bases). Trimming shortened V by 7 bases and J by 4 bases, and 10 bases separated the two germline ends. This CDR3 has 12 residues. Germline V gives CDR1 KGHSH, CDR2 LQKENI.

The chain uses TRBV7-3 and TRBJ2-2; tentative D call: TRBD2 (6 bases). V lost 5 bases and J 7 bases, leaving 17 bases between the germline ends. The germline CDR1 and CDR2 sequences are SGHTA and FQGTGA. The CDR3 runs to 15 residues. CDR3 loop: CASSRDSLGGGELFF. CDR3 in DNA: TGTGCCAGCAGCCGGGACTCTCTCGGGGGCGGGGAGCTGTTTTTT. The full variable domain, rest sourced from reference TRBV7-3 and TRBJ2-2, is GAGVSQTPSNKVTEKGKYVELRCDPISGHTALYWYRQSLGQGPEFLIYFQGTGAADDSGLPNDRFFAVRPEGSVSTLKIQRTERGDSAVYLCASSRDSLGGGELFFGEGSRLTVL.

The rearrangement uses TRBV5-1 and TRBJ1-6, with D perhaps matching TRBD1 (5 bases). With 0 bases removed from V and 8 bases from J, the gap between germline ends came to 6 bases. The CDR3 length is 13 residues. Germline assignment: CDR1 SGHRS and CDR2 YFSETQ. The CDR3 protein is CASSLAGYSPLHF. DNA for the CDR3: TGCGCCAGCAGCTTGGCAGGGTATTCACCCCTCCACTTT.

V usage is TRBV9 and J usage is TRBJ1-2, with D maybe TRBD1 (6 bases). Trimming took 0 bases from V and 8 from J, leaving 17 bases between them. The CDR3 is made up of 15 amino acids. Looked up from germline, CDR1 is SGDLS and CDR2 is YYNGEE. The CDR3 nucleotides are TGTGCCAGCAGCGTAGGTACGCTGACAGGCGGGGGCTACACCTTC. Translating gives CASSVGTLTGGGYTF.

The V and J genes are TRBV20-1 and TRBJ2-2, with 7 bases identical to TRBD2. This CDR3 spans 14 amino acids. Unmatched junction bases numbered 2, after V lost 3 bases and J lost 1 base. CDR1 is DFQATT, CDR2 SNEGSKA, per germline (reference sequence). The CDR3 here is CSASSSGNTGELFF. The DNA for the CDR3 is TGCAGTGCTAGTTCTAGCGGGAACACCGGGGAGCTGTTTTTT.